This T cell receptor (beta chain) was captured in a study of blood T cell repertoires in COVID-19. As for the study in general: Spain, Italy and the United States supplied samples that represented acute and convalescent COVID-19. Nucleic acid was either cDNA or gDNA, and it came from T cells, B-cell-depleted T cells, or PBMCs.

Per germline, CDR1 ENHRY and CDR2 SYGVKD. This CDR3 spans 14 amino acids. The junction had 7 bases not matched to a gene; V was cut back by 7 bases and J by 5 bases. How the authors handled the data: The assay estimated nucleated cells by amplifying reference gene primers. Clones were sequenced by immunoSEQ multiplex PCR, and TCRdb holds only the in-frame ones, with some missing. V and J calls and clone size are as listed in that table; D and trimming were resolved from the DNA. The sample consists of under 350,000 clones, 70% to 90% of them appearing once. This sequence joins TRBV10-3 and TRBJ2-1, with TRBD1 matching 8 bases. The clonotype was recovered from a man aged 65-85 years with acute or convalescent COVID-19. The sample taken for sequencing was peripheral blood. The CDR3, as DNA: TGTGCCATCACCCTCGGACAGGGTCACAATGAGCAGTTCTTC. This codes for CAITLGQGHNEQFF.